Following are 30 T cell receptor beta chains from one sample sequenced in a study of Ad26.COV2.S vaccination and SARS-CoV-2 variants. Sequencing was performed with immunoSEQ multiplex PCR; in TCRdb, only in-frame clones are kept and a portion is missing. The sample lists 200,000 to 250,000 clones, 88% occurring once. Treatment defined: 15 to 20 received Ad26.COV2.S at low or high dose, single or two shots; about 5 received placebo; per-sample allocation not given. The samples were gathered on day 63 after the first injection of vaccine or placebo. Sequencing used peripheral blood, obtained in a trial of Ad26.COV2.S vaccine versus placebo. All receptors derive from a person aged 18-60 years who received the Ad26.COV2.S COVID-19 vaccine or a placebo.

The chain links TRBV28 to TRBJ2-5, with 8 bases fitting TRBD2. The CDR3 spans 13 residues. Losses at the gene ends were 6 bases for V and 3 bases for J; bases not matched to a gene: 3. Looked up from germline, CDR1 is MDHEN and CDR2 is SYDVKM. The DNA of the CDR3 is TGTGCCAGCAGAGGGACTAGAAAAGAGACCCAGTACTTC. This sequence encodes CASRGTRKETQYF.

The J gene is TRBJ1-1, the V gene TRBV9; 8 nucleotides match TRBD1. The CDR3 extends over 14 amino acids. The V gene's germline CDR1 is SGDLS and CDR2 YYNGEE. V was clipped by 7 bases and J by 4 bases; unmatched bases: 9. In DNA form, the CDR3 reads TGTGCCAGCGGAACGGACAGGGTTGGCACTGAAGCTTTCTTT. Its protein is CASGTDRVGTEAFF.

This chain connects TRBV5-6 to TRBJ2-2, with a weak D call TRBD2 (6 bases). V gave up 3 bases and J gave up 6 bases, with 12 bases separating them. CDR1 and CDR2 (germline): SGHDT, YYEEEE. The CDR3 contains 14 residues. The CDR3 here is CASSSLARSGELFF. The DNA of the CDR3 is TGTGCCAGCAGCTCCCTAGCGAGGTCCGGGGAGCTGTTTTTT. Full variable domain (outside the CDR3, taken from reference TRBV5-6 and TRBJ2-2): DAGVTQSPTHLIKTRGQQVTLRCSPKSGHDTVSWYQQALGQGPQFIFQYYEEEERQRGNFPDRFSGHQFPNYSSELNVNALLLGDSALYLCASSSLARSGELFFGEGSRLTVL.

This clone occurred once. This sequence joins TRBV11-2 and TRBJ2-1; D not resolved. In germline, CDR1 is SGHAT, CDR2 FQNNGV. Trimming cost V 5 bases and J 5 bases, with 16 bases left between them. The CDR3 consists of 15 residues. CDR3 amino acids: CASSASIRRNNEQFF. In nucleotides, the CDR3 is TGTGCCAGCAGCGCGTCTATCCGAAGGAACAATGAGCAGTTCTTC. The whole variable domain, remainder taken from reference TRBV11-2 and TRBJ2-1, is EAGVAQSPRYKIIEKRQSVAFWCNPISGHATLYWYQQILGQGPKLLIQFQNNGVVDDSQLPKDRFSAERLKGVDSTLKIQPAKLEDSAVYLCASSASIRRNNEQFFGPGTRLTVL.

The V gene is TRBV19, the J gene TRBJ2-7; 9 bases fit TRBD2. Germline-derived CDR1 and CDR2 are LNHDA and SQIVND (reference sequence). CDR3 length equals 15 residues. With V trimmed by 3 bases and J by 3 bases, 6 bases remained unmatched. CDR3 coding DNA: TGTGCCAGTAGTATCGGTAGCGGGGGCCTCTACGAGCAGTACTTC. This translates into CASSIGSGGLYEQYF.

Concerning this clone itself: The sample contains more than one DNA sequence encoding this CDR3. The V call is TRBV18, the J call TRBJ1-1; TRBD1 agrees at 7 bases. The CDR3 loop spans 14 amino acids. With 3 bases clipped from V and 1 base from J, the junction kept 2 bases outside the gene matches. The germline CDR1 and CDR2 sequences are KGHSH and LQKENI. The CDR3: CASSPDRANTEAFF. CDR3 nucleotide sequence: TGTGCCAGCTCACCCGACAGGGCGAACACTGAAGCTTTCTTT. Supplemented by reference TRBV18 and TRBJ1-1, the full variable domain reads NAGVMQNPRHLVRRRGQEARLRCSPMKGHSHVYWYRQLPEEGLKFMVYLQKENIIDESGMPKERFSAEFPKEGPSILRIQQVVRGDSAAYFCASSPDRANTEAFFGQGTRLTVV.

The chain combines TRBV28 with TRBJ2-7, with 9 positions matching TRBD2. Losses at the gene ends were 6 bases for V and 5 bases for J; bases not matched to a gene: 5. This CDR3 is 13 amino acids long. The germline V gene has CDR1 MDHEN and CDR2 SYDVKM. The CDR3 nucleotides are TGTGCCAGCAGACTTAGCGGGAGACACGAGCAGTACTTC. Protein: CASRLSGRHEQYF.

This clone appeared a few times. V usage is TRBV6-5 and J usage is TRBJ2-7; 8 bases align to TRBD2. Per the germline V gene, CDR1 is MNHEY and CDR2 is SVGAGI. Losses at the gene ends were 6 bases for V and 2 bases for J; bases not matched to a gene: 6. This CDR3 region has 14 residues. The CDR3 region is CASRVRGGTYEQYF. DNA of the CDR3: TGTGCCAGCAGAGTCCGGGGGGGTACCTACGAGCAGTACTTC.

The V and J genes are TRBV11-2 and TRBJ2-7, with a possible D match to TRBD1 (6 bases). This CDR3 has 13 amino acids. V lost 0 bases, J lost 9 bases, and 12 bases lay in between. Germline loops: CDR1 SGHAT, CDR2 FQNNGV. This CDR3 reads CASSLEGQRVQYF. CDR3 sequence (DNA): TGTGCCAGCAGCTTAGAGGGACAAAGGGTGCAGTACTTC.

This clone was detected once. The V call is TRBV7-8, the J call TRBJ1-2; D gene unclear. Germline loops: CDR1 SGHVS, CDR2 FQNEAQ. The V and J ends lost 5 bases and 5 bases respectively, with 15 bases between them. This CDR3 comprises 14 residues. This CDR3 is CASSTEAQGYGYTF. DNA for the CDR3: TGTGCCAGCAGCACGGAAGCCCAAGGTTATGGCTACACCTTC.

The J gene is TRBJ1-2, the V gene TRBV7-3; D is possibly TRBD1 (5 bases). Between the trimmed V and J ends, which lost 5 bases and 7 bases, there was a span of 17 bases. The germline CDR1 and CDR2 sequences are SGHTA and FQGTGA. The CDR3 length is 14 residues. CDR3 bases: TGTGCCAGCAGCCCCACGGGGGGGATAAGTGGCTACACCTTC. Translating it yields CASSPTGGISGYTF.

The V gene is TRBV5-6, the J gene TRBJ1-6; D ambiguous. Trimming took off 4 bases at V and 9 bases at J, with 8 bases between the two ends. The CDR3 extends over 12 amino acids. Per the germline V gene, CDR1 is SGHDT and CDR2 is YYEEEE. CDR3 coding DNA: TGTGCCAGCAGCGGAGGGAGTTCACCCCTCCACTTT. Translation gives CASSGGSSPLHF.

The chain carries TRBV7-9 and TRBJ2-6; a weak D match, TRBD1 (6 bases). The V gene lost 2 bases and the J gene lost 3 bases, with 14 bases spanning the gap. The CDR3 is 17 amino acids. CDR1 is SEHNR and CDR2 is FQNEAQ in the germline V gene (reference sequence). The DNA for the CDR3 is TGTGCCAGCAGCTTACAGGGGTTTTCAGGTGGGGCCAACGTCCTGACTTTC. Amino acids: CASSLQGFSGGANVLTF.

The chain carries TRBV27 and TRBJ1-4; a weak D match, TRBD1 (5 bases). Germline V gives CDR1 MNHEY, CDR2 SMNVEV (reference sequence). The CDR3 runs to 13 residues. Trimming removed 6 bases from V and 5 bases from J, with 10 bases in between. The CDR3 DNA is TGTGCCAGCAGCCGGGGCGGGAATGAAAAACTGTTTTTT. Protein: CASSRGGNEKLFF.

This clone was found once. The chain uses TRBV6-6 and TRBJ2-7, with TRBD1 as a possible D gene (8 bases). V was trimmed by 5 bases and J by 6 bases, leaving 14 bases between them. CDR1 MNHNY and CDR2 SVGAGI come from the germline V gene (reference sequence). The CDR3 is 13 amino acids. The CDR3 bases are TGTGCCAGCAGTCCACAGGGGGGGGCCGAGCAGTACTTC. This translates into CASSPQGGAEQYF.

The table lists this clone with a count of one. J is TRBJ2-5 and V is TRBV28, with 9 bases lining up with TRBD2. The V gene's germline CDR1 is MDHEN and CDR2 SYDVKM. This CDR3 comprises 16 residues. Trimming at V came to 3 bases and at J to 4 bases, leaving 9 bases not matched to a gene. CDR3 in amino acids: CASSFPGGGAGETQYF. The CDR3 nucleotides read TGTGCCAGCAGTTTCCCGGGCGGGGGGGCCGGAGAGACCCAGTACTTC. The whole variable domain, filled in from reference TRBV28 and TRBJ2-5, reads DVKVTQSSRYLVKRTGEKVFLECVQDMDHENMFWYRQDPGLGLRLIYFSYDVKMKEKGDIPEGYSVSREKKERFSLILESASTNQTSMYLCASSFPGGGAGETQYFGPGTRLLVL.

This clone appeared a few times. In DNA, the CDR3 is TGTGCCAGCAGTTACTCGAGGGGGGCAGATACGCAGTATTTT. Amino acids: CASSYSRGADTQYF. This rearrangement joins TRBV6-5 to TRBJ2-3; the D call may be TRBD1 or TRBD2 (6 bases each). The CDR3 loop spans 14 amino acids. V dropped 0 bases and J dropped 4 bases, with 8 bases sitting between them. Germline-derived CDR1 and CDR2 are MNHEY and SVGAGI.

The V call is TRBV19, the J call TRBJ1-2; possible D gene TRBD1, 6 bases. CDR3 length: 14 amino acids. Trimming pared 10 bases from V and 0 bases from J, leaving 15 bases between. Germline loops: CDR1 LNHDA, CDR2 SQIVND (reference sequence). The CDR3 bases are TGTGCCACCACTAAACAGGGAACTAACTATGGCTACACCTTC. As protein: CATTKQGTNYGYTF.

This clone was recorded once. The chain uses TRBV2 and TRBJ2-1, with D perhaps given as TRBD1 or TRBD2 (5 bases each). Trimming pared 4 bases from V and 1 base from J, leaving 11 bases between. This CDR3 has 15 residues. Looked up from germline, CDR1 is SNHLY and CDR2 is FYNNEI. Written as DNA, the CDR3 is TGTGCCAGCAGTGGGGACCCACCTTCCTACAATGAGCAGTTCTTC. It codes for CASSGDPPSYNEQFF.

Only one count was recorded for this clone. The chain recombines TRBV7-8 with TRBJ2-1, with D maybe TRBD2 (7 bases). The germline CDR1 and CDR2 sequences are SGHVS and FQNEAQ. The V gene lost 5 bases and the J gene lost 6 bases, with 20 bases spanning the gap. The CDR3 consists of 16 residues. DNA for the CDR3: TGTGCCAGCAGCCGAGGGGGGCGCGGGAGCTTCAATGAGCAGTTCTTC. It yields the protein CASSRGGRGSFNEQFF.

V usage is TRBV5-4 and J usage is TRBJ1-1; D gene unclear. Germline loops: CDR1 SGHNT, CDR2 YYREEE (reference sequence). Trimming left V 2 bases short and J 0 bases short, with 11 bases between. This CDR3 has 15 amino acids. This CDR3 reads CASSFPAGMNTEAFF. The CDR3 DNA follows: TGTGCCAGCAGCTTTCCCGCGGGCATGAACACTGAAGCTTTCTTT.

This clone occurred a few times. This chain connects TRBV15 to TRBJ1-5; 7 bases map to TRBD1. Germline CDR1 LNHNV, CDR2 YYDKDF (reference sequence). The CDR3 length is 15 residues. V was clipped by 6 bases and J by 5 bases; unmatched bases: 10. The CDR3 is CATSISRQGDQPQHF. Here the CDR3 DNA reads TGTGCCACCAGTATATCGAGACAGGGTGATCAGCCCCAGCATTTT.

This chain joins TRBV5-8 and TRBJ1-6, with D hard to call. V lost 2 bases, J lost 8 bases, and 11 bases lay in between. CDR1 and CDR2 (germline): SGHTS, YDEGEE. This CDR3 has 14 amino acids. The CDR3 DNA follows: TGTGCCAGCAGCTTAGGTGGTCTCGATTCACCCCTCCACTTT. Translated: CASSLGGLDSPLHF.

This clone was found a few times. The V and J genes are TRBV6-2 or TRBV6-3 and TRBJ2-7; tentatively, D is TRBD2 (6 bases). The CDR3 is 14 amino acids. Deletions cut 3 bases from V and 7 bases from J, with 16 bases between. Germline CDR1 is MNHEY and CDR2 is SVGEGT. This CDR3 reads CASSYSPEGGEQYF. The DNA for the CDR3 is TGTGCCAGCAGTTATTCACCTGAGGGAGGAGAGCAGTACTTC.

This clone was found once. The chain recombines TRBV15 with TRBJ2-7; 11 nucleotides agree with TRBD2. The CDR3 consists of 17 residues. With V trimmed by 3 bases and J by 0 bases, 7 bases remained unmatched. CDR1 and CDR2 (germline): LNHNV, YYDKDF (reference sequence). The CDR3 loop is CATSRDLAGGRSYEQYF. CDR3 sequence (DNA): TGTGCCACCAGCAGGGACCTAGCGGGAGGCCGCTCCTACGAGCAGTACTTC. Looking up the rest from reference TRBV15 and TRBJ2-7 gives the full variable domain: DAMVIQNPRYQVTQFGKPVTLSCSQTLNHNVMYWYQQKSSQAPKLLFHYYDKDFNNEADTPDNFQSRRPNTSFCFLDIRSPGLGDTAMYLCATSRDLAGGRSYEQYFGPGTRLTVT.

This clone turned up a few times. The V gene is TRBV6-4, the J gene TRBJ2-3, with a possible D match to TRBD2 (6 bases). Germline V lookup: CDR1 MRHNA, CDR2 SNTAGT. Between the trimmed V and J ends, which lost 3 bases and 5 bases, there was a span of 15 bases. The CDR3 is 15 amino acids. The CDR3 DNA follows: TGTGCCAGCAGTGAAGTGGCCGGGAGTGGAGATACGCAGTATTTT. Translated: CASSEVAGSGDTQYF.

The chain carries TRBV28 and TRBJ1-3, with D hard to call. From germline, CDR1 is MDHEN and CDR2 SYDVKM. CDR3 length equals 16 residues. The V and J ends lost 4 bases and 4 bases respectively, with 17 bases between them. The CDR3 reads CASSSGKIITGNTIYF. The CDR3 DNA reads as TGTGCCAGCAGTTCCGGGAAGATTATTACAGGAAACACCATATATTTT.

This clone turned up a few times. The chain has TRBV19 and TRBJ1-2; D not resolved. Trimming shortened V by 11 bases and J by 4 bases, and 8 bases separated the two germline ends. The CDR3 extends over 10 amino acids. Germline CDR1 is LNHDA and CDR2 is SQIVND (reference sequence). The CDR3 DNA reads as TGTGCCCGAGAGGTCTATGGCTACACCTTC. Encoded protein: CAREVYGYTF.

This clone was counted once. The rearrangement links TRBV30 to TRBJ2-1, with no clear D. The CDR3 has 12 amino acids. Germline values: CDR1 GTSNPN, CDR2 SVGIG (reference sequence). The germline V and J ends were trimmed by 5 bases and 0 bases, with 5 bases remaining between them. In DNA, the CDR3 is TGTGCCTGGCGGTTCTCCTACAATGAGCAGTTCTTC. Translating gives CAWRFSYNEQFF.

The chain couples TRBV19 to TRBJ2-1; 8 nucleotides align to TRBD2. Per germline, CDR1 LNHDA and CDR2 SQIVND (reference sequence). CDR3 length: 16 amino acids. J lost 1 base, V lost 3 bases, and 5 bases had no gene match. The CDR3 DNA is TGTGCCAGTAGTATTCGGGAGGGCCTATCCTACAATGAGCAGTTCTTC. It translates to CASSIREGLSYNEQFF.